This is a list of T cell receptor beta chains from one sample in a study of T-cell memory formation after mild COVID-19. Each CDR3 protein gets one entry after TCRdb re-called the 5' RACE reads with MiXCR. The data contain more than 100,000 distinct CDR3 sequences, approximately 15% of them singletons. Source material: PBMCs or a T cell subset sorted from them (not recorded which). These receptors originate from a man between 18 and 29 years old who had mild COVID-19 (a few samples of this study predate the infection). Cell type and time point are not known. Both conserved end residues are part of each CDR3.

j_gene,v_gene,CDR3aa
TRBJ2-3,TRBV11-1,CASSEGLAGASDTQYF
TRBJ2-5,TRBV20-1,CSAPRETQYF
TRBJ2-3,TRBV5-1,CASSRTLVPDTQYF
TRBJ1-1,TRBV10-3,CATLIDRENTEAFF
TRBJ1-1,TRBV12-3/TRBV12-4,CASRRSGSTEAFF
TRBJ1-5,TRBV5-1,CASSPRPSNNQPQHF
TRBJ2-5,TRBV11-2,CASSFNEETQYF
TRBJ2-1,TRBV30,CAWMGTSYNEQFF
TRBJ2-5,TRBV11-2,CASSYRDRRGETQYF
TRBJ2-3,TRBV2,CASSETATDTQYF
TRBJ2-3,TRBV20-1,CSAPPAGVGSTDTQYF
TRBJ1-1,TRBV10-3,CAISKEAMNTEAFF
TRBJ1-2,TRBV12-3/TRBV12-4,CASKEANMNGYTF
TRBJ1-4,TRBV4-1,CASSQAYLRAKNEKLFF
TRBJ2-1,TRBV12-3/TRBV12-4,CASSPERVGHNEQFF
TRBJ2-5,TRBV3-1,CASSTTGPMIF
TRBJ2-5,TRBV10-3,CAITSGGLQETQYF
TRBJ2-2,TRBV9,CASSFRDRANTGELFF
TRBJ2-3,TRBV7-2,CASSRRLGSGTDTQYF
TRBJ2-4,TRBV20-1,CSARVIAGGPTKNIQYF
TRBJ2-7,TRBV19,CASSNSGGAGFYF
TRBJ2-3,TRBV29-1,CSGGASTDTQYF
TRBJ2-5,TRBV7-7,CASSYQGAGETQYF
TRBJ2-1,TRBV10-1,CASRGQGDHEQFF
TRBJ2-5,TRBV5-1,CASSWQQGRGETQYF
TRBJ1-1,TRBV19,CASSIDVINTEAFF
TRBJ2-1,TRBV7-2,CASSTPRLLAGGTYNEQFF
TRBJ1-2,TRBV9,CASRPTAANYGYTF
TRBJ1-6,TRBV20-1,CSARTFGPPSPLHF
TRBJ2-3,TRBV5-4,CASSMDVTDTQYF
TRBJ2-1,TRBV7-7,CASKSTGTDEQFF
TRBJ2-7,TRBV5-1,CASRELAVREQYF
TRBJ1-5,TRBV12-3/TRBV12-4,CASSLDPGRGQPQHF
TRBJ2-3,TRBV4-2,CASSQAQGAGTDTQYF
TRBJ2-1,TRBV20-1,CSARDPLAGLLNEQFF
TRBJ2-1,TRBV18,CASSPVSGEVEQFF
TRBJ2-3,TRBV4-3,CASSQAPPPDTDTQYF
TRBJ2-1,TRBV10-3,CAISAGQGSNEQFF
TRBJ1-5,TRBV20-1,CSAREGGGQPQHF
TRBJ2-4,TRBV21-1,CASSKAGSAKNIQYF
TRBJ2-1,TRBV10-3,CAISDRGREQFF
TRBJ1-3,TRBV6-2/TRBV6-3,CASSSTGGDNTIYF
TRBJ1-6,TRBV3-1,CASSHAGYNSPLHF
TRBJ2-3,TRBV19,CASSSRALGTDTQYF
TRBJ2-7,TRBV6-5,CASSRHGQSSYEQYF
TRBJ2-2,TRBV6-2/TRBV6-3,CASSYYLSRELFF
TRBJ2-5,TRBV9,CASSVGLAGPPQETQYF
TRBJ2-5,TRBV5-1,CASSEPGSRETQYF
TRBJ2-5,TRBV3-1,CASSKRGGETQYF
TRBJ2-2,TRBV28,CASSKLTGELFF
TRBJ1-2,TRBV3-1,CASSQDSKIYGYTF